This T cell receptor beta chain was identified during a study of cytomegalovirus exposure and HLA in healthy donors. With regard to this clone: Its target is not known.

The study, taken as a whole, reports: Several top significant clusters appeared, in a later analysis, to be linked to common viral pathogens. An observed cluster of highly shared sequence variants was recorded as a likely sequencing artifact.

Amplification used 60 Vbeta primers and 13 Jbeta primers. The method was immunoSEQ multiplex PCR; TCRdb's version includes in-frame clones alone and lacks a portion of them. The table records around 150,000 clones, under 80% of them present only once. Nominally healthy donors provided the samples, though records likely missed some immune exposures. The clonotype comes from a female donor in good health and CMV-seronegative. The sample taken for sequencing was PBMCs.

The CDR3 DNA is TGTGCCAGCAGCCCAGGGGAACAGACCGGGGAGCTGTTTTTT. Translation gives CASSPGEQTGELFF. This chain uses TRBV2 with TRBJ2-2, with D maybe TRBD1 (6 bases). The CDR3 covers 14 residues. Germline CDR1 and CDR2: SNHLY and FYNNEI. The germline V and J ends were trimmed by 6 bases and 5 bases, with 13 bases remaining between them.